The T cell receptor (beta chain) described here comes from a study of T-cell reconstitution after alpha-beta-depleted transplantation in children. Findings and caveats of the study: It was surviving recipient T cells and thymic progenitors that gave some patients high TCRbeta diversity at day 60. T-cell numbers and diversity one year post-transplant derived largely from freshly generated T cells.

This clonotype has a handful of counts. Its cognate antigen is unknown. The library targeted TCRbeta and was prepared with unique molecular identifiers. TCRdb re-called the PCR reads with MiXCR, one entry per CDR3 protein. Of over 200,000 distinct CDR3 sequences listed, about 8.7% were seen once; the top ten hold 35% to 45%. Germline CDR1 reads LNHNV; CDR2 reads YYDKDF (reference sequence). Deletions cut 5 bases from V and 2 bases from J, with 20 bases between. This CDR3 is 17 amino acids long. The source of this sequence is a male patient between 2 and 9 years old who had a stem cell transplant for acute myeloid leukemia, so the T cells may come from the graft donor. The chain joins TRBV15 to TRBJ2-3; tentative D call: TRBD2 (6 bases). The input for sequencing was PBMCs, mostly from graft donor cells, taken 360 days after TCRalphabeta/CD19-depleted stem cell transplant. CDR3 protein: CATSARPGTLNTDTQYF. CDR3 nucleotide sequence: TGTGCCACCAGCGCCAGGCCCGGGACTCTCAACACAGATACGCAGTATTTT.